This TCR beta chain was obtained from a study of vaccination and CD4 T cells after COVID-19. About the research overall: Post-vaccination specimens were collected at a median of about 68 days following dose two (range 14 to 241).

A note on this clonotype: Its antigen is as yet unknown.

Treatment noted: approximately nine-day PBMC culture with coronavirus spike peptide pools or control peptides (ViraFEST assay). Harvesting of the unexposed donor's CD4+ T cells predated the COVID-19 pandemic (2011-2018). Cells permitting, SARS-CoV-2 S/N and four cold-coronavirus spikes were tested on unexposed-donor CD4+ T cells. V lost 6 bases to trimming and J lost 5 bases, with 14 bases between them. The CDR3 has 15 residues. The germline V gene has CDR1 MNHNS and CDR2 SASEGT. The Oncomine TCR Beta short-read assay sequenced DNA from cultured CD4+ T cells. Genomic DNA from cultured CD4+ T cells was extracted. In TCRdb, the PCR reads were re-called with MiXCR into one record per CDR3 protein. This sample has roughly 6,800 distinct CDR3 sequences; around three quarters occur once, and the top ten carry around 40%.

The genes are TRBV6-1 and TRBJ1-6; D is unresolved. Input material: CD4+ T cells from blood, cultured in vitro. The source is a human donor in good health. This chain's CDR3 is CASRPLGRNNSPLHF. CDR3 in DNA: TGTGCCAGCAGACCCCTGGGTCGGAATAATTCACCCCTCCACTTT.